This T cell receptor (beta chain) was sequenced for a study of cytomegalovirus exposure and HLA in healthy donors. Germline V lookup: CDR1 GTSNPN, CDR2 SVGIG (reference sequence). The CDR3 sequence is 13 residues long. With 5 bases removed from V and 0 bases from J, the gap between germline ends came to 9 bases. Both 60 Vbeta primers and 13 Jbeta primers went into the PCR. Generated by immunoSEQ multiplex PCR, the TCRdb table keeps only in-frame clones and is missing some. Of about 220,000 clones listed, 75% to 90% are singletons. The chain links TRBV30 to TRBJ2-3, with D perhaps matching TRBD2 (5 bases). Material for sequencing was PBMCs. The TCR sequence derives from a boy aged 2 to 9 in good health and CMV-seronegative. CDR3 residues: CAWSRGSTDTQYF. The CDR3 DNA reads as TGTGCCTGGTCTCGGGGAAGCACAGATACGCAGTATTTT.